The rows below give T cell receptor beta chains drawn from one sample of a study of identifying expanded T cells in peripheral blood. TCRdb keeps only in-frame clones here, not all; method: immunoSEQ multiplex PCR. The sample contains 85,000 to 95,000 clones, 88% of which appear only once. Sequenced: blood. The receptors originated from a person aged 18 to 75 in good health. CDR3s include the opening cysteine and the closing phenylalanine or tryptophan. The order of the fields is V gene, J gene, CDR3 protein.

TRBV9	TRBJ2-1	CASSVSSSRYNEQFF
TRBV4-3	TRBJ1-5	CASSQDHPGVGNQPQHF
TRBV2	TRBJ2-7	CASSLFPGRSYEQYF
TRBV5-1	TRBJ2-2	CASSPQTGSNTGELFF
TRBV4-2	TRBJ2-7	CASSQDEAGGTYEQYF
TRBV6-6	TRBJ2-3	CASSYAGMAQYF
TRBV30	TRBJ1-4	CAWSVGGDEKLFF
TRBV30	TRBJ2-7	CAWSRDSPYEQYF
TRBV4-3	TRBJ2-1	CASSQEVGVPNEQFF
TRBV6-5	TRBJ1-3	CASSPSGGGNTIYF
TRBV6-1	TRBJ2-5	CASSEIRVQETQYF
TRBV7-2	TRBJ1-4	CASSSQQGFELFF
TRBV2	TRBJ2-7	CAGEGTHYEQYF
TRBV10-3	TRBJ2-2	CAISESRPGELFF
TRBV29-1	TRBJ2-5	CSVGLARETQYF
TRBV30	TRBJ2-5	CAWSVGTLQETQYF
TRBV7-6	TRBJ2-3	CASSPDPADTQYF
TRBV7-9	TRBJ2-7	CASSLARQGAREQYF
TRBV6-5	TRBJ2-1	CASRTKRTQDNEQFF
TRBV5-1	TRBJ2-5	CASSLTSGGVRETQYF
TRBV15	TRBJ2-3	CATSVPGIRTDTQYF
TRBV18	TRBJ1-4	CASSPSEGTNEKLFF
TRBV27	TRBJ2-7	CASSLGGQEFYEQYF
TRBV28	TRBJ1-2	CASSTRSGGGQGADVYGYTF
TRBV7-6	TRBJ2-3	CASSLLVRDTDTQYF
TRBV28	TRBJ2-7	CASSLWVGSSYEQYF
TRBV6-4	TRBJ2-1	CASSDFGSGDHNEQFF
TRBV5-1	TRBJ2-1	CASSLVVGLAGGLAEQFF
TRBV13	TRBJ1-3	CASSYSSPGEGNTIYF
TRBV5-1	TRBJ2-7	CASSLDSFSYEQYF
TRBV18	TRBJ2-7	CASSPESGSANEQYF
TRBV29-1	TRBJ2-7	CSVARDRGSYEQYF
TRBV5-4	TRBJ1-2	CASSSRTGGYGYTF
TRBV5-6	TRBJ1-4	CASSLLGRNSGNEKLFF
TRBV9	TRBJ2-5	CASTRDSQETQYF
TRBV7-9	TRBJ2-1	CASSLVQGAYNEQFF
TRBV5-4	TRBJ2-7	CASSWGTSGNYEQYF
TRBV4-1	TRBJ2-1	CASSQPTLRLATYNEQFF
TRBV10-1	TRBJ1-1	CASSESGQLNTEAFF
TRBV7-3	TRBJ1-1	CASSLRAGSMNTEAFF
TRBV6-6	TRBJ2-6	CASTLATGIGANVLTF
TRBV28	TRBJ1-6	CASREPTGVNSPLHF
TRBV19	TRBJ1-5	CASRVQAGQPQHF
TRBV30	TRBJ2-7	CAWGQSSYEQYF
TRBV7-8	TRBJ2-7	CASSPGGHKSYEQYF
TRBV18	TRBJ2-3	CASSEKTGVQTDTQYF
TRBV27	TRBJ1-5	CASREDGERALPQHF
TRBV19	TRBJ1-5	CASSGDRYSNQPQHF